This TCR beta chain was captured by sequencing in a study of blood T cell repertoires in COVID-19. Study overall: The United States, Italy and Spain provided the acute and convalescent COVID-19 samples.

TCRdb's copy holds only in-frame clones and misses some; the assay was immunoSEQ multiplex PCR. The sample has tens of thousands of clones, about 86% seen once. Losses at the gene ends were 2 bases for V and 7 bases for J; bases not matched to a gene: 6. In germline, CDR1 is LNHNV, CDR2 YYDKDF (reference sequence). This CDR3 is built from 14 residues. Input material: peripheral blood. The genes are TRBV15 and TRBJ1-2, with TRBD1 identical over 8 bases. This receptor was identified in an elderly woman in a cohort sampled during active or convalescent COVID-19. Written as DNA, the CDR3 is TGTGCCACCAGCAGATCCGGACAGGGACGTGGCTACACCTTC. As protein: CATSRSGQGRGYTF. Supplemented by reference TRBV15 and TRBJ1-2, the full variable domain reads DAMVIQNPRYQVTQFGKPVTLSCSQTLNHNVMYWYQQKSSQAPKLLFHYYDKDFNNEADTPDNFQSRRPNTSFCFLDIRSPGLGDTAMYLCATSRSGQGRGYTFGSGTRLTVV.